The source of this T cell receptor (beta chain) is a study of blood T cell repertoires in COVID-19. The CDR3 is made up of 15 amino acids. Germline-derived CDR1 and CDR2 are MDHEN and SYDVKM. V lost 5 bases, J lost 4 bases, and 17 bases lay in between. Everyone who took part was roughly 18 to 89 years old, and they came from 20 to 25 US areas. Clinical histories supplied by participants themselves formed the basis of cohort assignment. Measured with immunoSEQ multiplex PCR; TCRdb has only the in-frame clones, and not every one. The sample lists more than 200,000 clones, about 89% occurring once. Sequencing used PBMCs or T cells enriched from blood (not recorded which). The chain has TRBV28 and TRBJ2-5; possibly TRBD2 for D (5 bases). The receptor comes from a woman between 25 and 40 years old who had recovered from COVID-19. Here the CDR3 DNA reads TGTGCCAGCAGTGCGAGGGAACTAGGGAGAGAGACCCAGTACTTC. Its translation: CASSARELGRETQYF.